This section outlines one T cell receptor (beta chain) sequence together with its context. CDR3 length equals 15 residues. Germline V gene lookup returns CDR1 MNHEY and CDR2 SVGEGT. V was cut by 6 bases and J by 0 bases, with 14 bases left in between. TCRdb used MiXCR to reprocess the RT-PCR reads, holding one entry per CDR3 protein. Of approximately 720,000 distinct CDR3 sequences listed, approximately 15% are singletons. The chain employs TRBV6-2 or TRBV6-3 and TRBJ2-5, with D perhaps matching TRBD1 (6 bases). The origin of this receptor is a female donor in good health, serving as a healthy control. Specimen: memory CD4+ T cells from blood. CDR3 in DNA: TGTGCCAGCAGAGCCGGAACAGGGAACCAAGAGACCCAGTACTTC. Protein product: CASRAGTGNQETQYF.